These 26 T cell receptor beta chains share one sample of origin, sequenced in a study of CD8 T cells in Susac syndrome. cDNA came from about 0.51 to 1 ug RNA primed by random hexamers. TCRdb analysed the immunoSEQ multiplex PCR reads with MiXCR anew, one entry per CDR3 protein. The sample carries roughly 200,000 distinct CDR3 sequences, around 94% recorded once. Sequenced material: CD4+ T cells from PBMCs. The receptors derive from a human donor with Susac syndrome.

J is TRBJ2-7 and V is TRBV20-1, with TRBD2 identical over 7 bases. The germline gives CDR1 DFQATT, CDR2 SNEGSKA (reference sequence). The CDR3 has 14 amino acids. V lost 5 bases to trimming and J lost 7 bases; unmatched junction nucleotides: 14. In DNA, the CDR3 is TGCAGTGCTGGCATCCCCGGCAGGGAGGGGGAGCAGTACTTC. Translating gives CSAGIPGREGEQYF.

This chain connects TRBV3-1 to TRBJ1-5, with a possible D match to TRBD1 (6 bases). Trimming took off 3 bases at V and 7 bases at J, with 16 bases between the two ends. This CDR3 has 15 residues. Per germline, CDR1 LGHDT and CDR2 YNNKEL (reference sequence). The CDR3: CASSQGPTGIQPQHF. The CDR3 DNA follows: TGTGCCAGCAGCCAGGGCCCAACAGGGATCCAGCCCCAGCATTTT.

The chain combines TRBV20-1 with TRBJ2-2; D remains ambiguous. The CDR3 totals 12 residues. Per germline, CDR1 DFQATT and CDR2 SNEGSKA (reference sequence). The V gene lost 6 bases and the J gene lost 8 bases, with 13 bases spanning the gap. In nucleotides, the CDR3 is TGCAGTGCGGGCATTTTGTCAGGGGAGCTGTTTTTT. Amino acid sequence: CSAGILSGELFF.

The chain carries TRBV20-1 and TRBJ2-3; possible D gene TRBD2, 5 bases. V was shortened by 6 bases and J by 1 base, with 14 bases between the two germline ends. Germline V gives CDR1 DFQATT, CDR2 SNEGSKA (reference sequence). CDR3 size: 14 residues. The CDR3 region is CSATGWRGTDTQYF. The CDR3 DNA reads TGCAGTGCCACCGGTTGGCGGGGCACAGATACGCAGTATTTT.

The chain recombines TRBV5-1 with TRBJ1-1; 7 bases map to TRBD1. Germline loops: CDR1 SGHRS, CDR2 YFSETQ. The CDR3 length is 14 residues. Trimming removed 0 bases from V and 4 bases from J; junction bases left unmatched: 3. The CDR3 sequence is CASSLEQGRTEAFF. The CDR3 DNA follows: TGCGCCAGCAGCTTGGAACAGGGGCGCACTGAAGCTTTCTTT.

This chain joins TRBV28 and TRBJ2-6; D perhaps matches TRBD2 (6 bases). The length of the CDR3 is 15 residues. V lost 2 bases and J lost 3, with 8 bases in between. Per germline, CDR1 MDHEN and CDR2 SYDVKM. The CDR3 loop is CASSLAGYGANVLTF. CDR3 DNA sequence: TGTGCCAGCAGTTTAGCGGGGTATGGGGCCAACGTCCTGACTTTC.

CDR3 loop: CSASGTGYEQYF. CDR3 sequence (DNA): TGCAGTGCTTCCGGGACAGGGTACGAGCAGTACTTC. The chain is built from TRBV20-1 and TRBJ2-7; 9 bases agree with TRBD1. CDR1 and CDR2 (germline): DFQATT, SNEGSKA (reference sequence). The CDR3 spans 12 residues. The ends lost 5 bases at V and 4 bases at J; junction bases unmatched: 3.

The gene calls are TRBV20-1 and TRBJ1-1, with D maybe TRBD1 (5 bases). The germline gives CDR1 DFQATT, CDR2 SNEGSKA (reference sequence). The CDR3 runs 13 residues. The V and J ends lost 6 bases and 6 bases respectively, with 17 bases between them. CDR3 in DNA: TGCAGTGCCAGGGCCTCCACAGGACCTGAAGCTTTCTTT. Protein product: CSARASTGPEAFF.

This sequence joins TRBV7-3 and TRBJ2-7; 8 positions match TRBD1. Germline assignment: CDR1 SGHTA and CDR2 FQGTGA. The CDR3 is made up of 16 amino acids. V trimming: 5 bases; J trimming: 0 bases; junction bases outside the gene matches: 9. This chain's CDR3 is CASSPTGGGSSYEQYF. The DNA of the CDR3 is TGTGCCAGCAGCCCTACAGGGGGAGGATCCTCCTACGAGCAGTACTTC.

The chain links TRBV5-6 to TRBJ2-7; 12 bases are shared with TRBD2. The germline CDR1 and CDR2 sequences are SGHDT and YYEEEE. The CDR3 has 16 residues. The V and J ends lost 2 bases and 2 bases, in that order; junction bases with no gene match: 5. The CDR3 sequence is CASSLRLAGAPYEQYF. Written as DNA, the CDR3 is TGTGCCAGCAGCTTACGACTAGCGGGGGCCCCCTACGAGCAGTACTTC.

The chain links TRBV12-3 or TRBV12-4 to TRBJ1-2; 7 positions agree with TRBD1. CDR3 length: 17 residues. Trimming took 6 bases from V and 2 from J; bases not matched to a gene: 15. CDR3: CASRAGDRLKLNYGYTF. CDR3 DNA sequence: TGTGCCAGCAGGGCGGGGGACAGACTCAAGCTCAACTATGGCTACACCTTC.

This clonotype was seen once. The V and J genes are TRBV20-1 and TRBJ1-5; perhaps TRBD1 as D (5 bases). The CDR3 sequence is 16 residues long. V was clipped by 2 bases and J by 2 bases, with 16 bases between them. CDR1 DFQATT and CDR2 SNEGSKA come from the germline V gene (reference sequence). This CDR3 is CSARSLGPGGNQPQHF. The DNA of the CDR3 is TGCAGTGCTAGATCTTTGGGGCCCGGGGGCAATCAGCCCCAGCATTTT.

The chain carries TRBV24-1 and TRBJ2-2; 7 nucleotides match TRBD1. The CDR3 totals 17 residues. V was clipped by 4 bases and J by 1 base; unmatched bases: 8. Per germline, CDR1 KGHDR and CDR2 SFDVKD. CDR3 protein: CATSDPHRGKNTGELFF. The CDR3 nucleotides are TGTGCCACCAGTGACCCGCACAGGGGCAAGAACACCGGGGAGCTGTTTTTT.

The gene calls are TRBV2 and TRBJ2-5; 8 positions agree with TRBD1. J was trimmed by 5 bases and V by 5 bases; bases with no gene match: 10. The CDR3 is made up of 15 amino acids. CDR1 SNHLY and CDR2 FYNNEI come from the germline V gene. The CDR3 region is CASSRTGTGWETQYF. The CDR3 bases are TGTGCCAGCAGTAGGACAGGGACGGGATGGGAGACCCAGTACTTC.

V and J are TRBV20-1 and TRBJ2-5; 11 nucleotides agree with TRBD2. Germline V gives CDR1 DFQATT, CDR2 SNEGSKA (reference sequence). The length of the CDR3 is 16 residues. With V trimmed by 0 bases and J by 5 bases, 8 bases remained unmatched. The CDR3 protein is CSARDLGLAARETQYF. The DNA of the CDR3 is TGCAGTGCTAGAGATTTGGGACTAGCGGCGAGGGAGACCCAGTACTTC.

The chain combines TRBV29-1 with TRBJ2-4; 8 nucleotides agree with TRBD2. CDR1 is SQVTM and CDR2 is ANQGSEA in the germline V gene. With 6 bases clipped from V and 8 bases from J, the junction kept 3 bases outside the gene matches. The CDR3 totals 11 residues. CDR3: CSVSGGDIQYF. The CDR3 nucleotides read TGCAGCGTCTCCGGGGGGGACATTCAGTACTTC.

J is TRBJ2-3 and V is TRBV7-3, with D perhaps TRBD2 (6 bases). Trimming left V 4 bases short and J 14 bases short, with 16 bases between. This CDR3 contains 12 residues. Germline V CDR1 and CDR2: SGHTA, FQGTGA. CDR3 amino acids: CASSYPRGVRYF. The DNA of the CDR3 is TGTGCCAGCAGCTATCCCCGCGGGGTTCGGTATTTT.

V and J are TRBV2 and TRBJ2-5; 7 bases line up with TRBD2. Trimming took 4 bases from V and 5 from J; bases not matched to a gene: 4. Germline CDR1 is SNHLY and CDR2 is FYNNEI. This CDR3 spans 13 amino acids. The CDR3 sequence: CASSVGRGETQYF. As DNA, the CDR3 is TGTGCCAGCAGTGTTGGGCGGGGGGAGACCCAGTACTTC.

For the CDR3, the DNA is TGTGCCATCAGTGAGGGGACGGAATTCTATGGCTACACCTTC. This sequence encodes CAISEGTEFYGYTF. The chain is built from TRBV10-3 and TRBJ1-2, with D maybe TRBD1 (5 bases). V dropped 2 bases and J dropped 4 bases, with 11 bases sitting between them. Germline V lookup: CDR1 ENHRY, CDR2 SYGVKD. The CDR3 extends over 14 amino acids.

J is TRBJ2-7 and V is TRBV27, with D perhaps TRBD2 (5 bases). V was trimmed by 2 bases and J by 3 bases, leaving 8 bases between them. This CDR3 has 13 residues. Germline V gene sequence: CDR1 MNHEY, CDR2 SMNVEV (reference sequence). The DNA for the CDR3 is TGTGCCAGCAGTTTAAGAGAGGGCTACGAGCAGTACTTC. This gives the protein CASSLREGYEQYF.

This rearrangement joins TRBV18 to TRBJ1-5; the D gene is possibly TRBD1 (5 bases). V lost 5 bases to trimming and J lost 5 bases, with 10 bases between them. This CDR3 comprises 13 residues. Germline loops: CDR1 KGHSH, CDR2 LQKENI. The CDR3 region has the DNA TGTGCCAGCTCAGCGGGGGAAGATCAGCCCCAGCATTTT. It translates to CASSAGEDQPQHF.

This chain links TRBV3-1 with TRBJ1-4; D is ambiguous. V shed 4 bases and J shed 2 bases, with 5 bases lying between them. The CDR3 is 13 residues long. CDR1 is LGHDT and CDR2 is YNNKEL in the germline V gene (reference sequence). The CDR3 region has the DNA TGTGCCAGCAGCCCGAGGACTAATGAAAAACTGTTTTTT. Amino acid sequence: CASSPRTNEKLFF. Using reference TRBV3-1 and TRBJ1-4 for the parts outside the CDR3, the full variable domain is DTAVSQTPKYLVTQMGNDKSIKCEQNLGHDTMYWYKQDSKKFLKIMFSYNNKELIINETVPNRFSPKSPDKAHLNLHINSLELGDSAVYFCASSPRTNEKLFFGSGTQLSVL.

The chain has TRBV9 and TRBJ2-5; D remains ambiguous. Germline V gives CDR1 SGDLS, CDR2 YYNGEE. This CDR3 comprises 13 residues. The germline V and J ends were trimmed by 0 bases and 1 base, with 4 bases remaining between them. The CDR3 reads CASSVVPQETQYF. The CDR3 coding sequence is TGTGCCAGCAGCGTAGTTCCCCAAGAGACCCAGTACTTC.

The chain joins TRBV7-2 to TRBJ2-3, with 7 bases lining up with TRBD1. This CDR3 is 13 amino acids long. V shed 4 bases, J shed 3 bases, and the junction held 1 base outside the gene matches. The germline V gene encodes CDR1 SGHTA and CDR2 FQGNSA. The CDR3 region has the DNA TGTGCCAGCAGCTGGGGACAGACAGATACGCAGTATTTT. This codes for CASSWGQTDTQYF.

This clonotype was found once. The chain carries TRBV5-1 and TRBJ1-1; no firm D call. The CDR3 has 13 residues. With 0 bases removed from V and 0 bases from J, the gap between germline ends came to 3 bases. Germline values: CDR1 SGHRS, CDR2 YFSETQ. CDR3 nucleotides: TGCGCCAGCAGCTTGGACGTGAACACTGAAGCTTTCTTT. Amino acids: CASSLDVNTEAFF.

This clonotype was detected only once. This chain connects TRBV29-1 to TRBJ2-5; 11 bases fit TRBD2. Germline-derived CDR1 and CDR2 are SQVTM and ANQGSEA. V gave up 3 bases and J gave up 1 base; unmatched junction bases: 13. The CDR3 totals 18 residues. For the CDR3, the DNA is TGCAGCGTTGAGGTCTTTGGTAGCGGGAGGGCCGTCCAAGAGACCCAGTACTTC. Translating gives CSVEVFGSGRAVQETQYF.